This paragraph reports one TCR beta chain. The target antigen is unknown. Cryopreserved PBMC numbered 1-10 million per sample before DNA extraction. Investigators performed immunoSEQ version v3.0 at survey level. Method: immunoSEQ multiplex PCR; TCRdb's copy keeps in-frame clones and lacks some. The sample yields 30,000 to 40,000 clones, 60% to 85% seen once. CDR1 is SGHRS, CDR2 YFSETQ, per germline. This CDR3 comprises 18 residues. The trim removed 1 base at V and 0 bases at J, leaving 10 bases unmatched. This entry comes from a study of long-term antiretroviral therapy in people with HIV. Overall study: The earliest samples predate the 2015 immediate-ART recommendation by about a decade. Study-wide results and limits: Following ART, diversity rose but still fell short of transplant donor controls. The clones with expansion before ART were dominant in the repertoire at all time points.

V is TRBV5-1 and J is TRBJ2-1; TRBD2 matches 7 bases. The TCR comes from a woman aged 45-65 years with HIV. Source: unsorted PBMCs, taken 2 years after starting antiretroviral therapy. The CDR3 protein is CASSLLNLGGSSYNEQFF. CDR3 coding DNA: TGCGCCAGCAGCTTGTTAAACCTGGGAGGGAGCTCCTACAATGAGCAGTTCTTC.